This passage covers 18 T cell receptor beta chains from one sample sequenced in a study of shared clonotypes between healthy human individuals. Sequencing used immunoSEQ multiplex PCR; TCRdb keeps in-frame clones, though not all of them. In the table there are 650,000 to 800,000 clones, 55% to 75% of which are singletons. The sample taken for sequencing was memory CD4+ T cells sorted from blood. Subset noted: CD45RA-negative fraction. The source of these receptors is a woman aged 30 to 39 in good health.

V is TRBV6-5 and J is TRBJ2-7; D not resolved. V lost 2 bases, J lost 2 bases, and 10 bases lay in between. Germline V gene lookup returns CDR1 MNHEY and CDR2 SVGAGI. This CDR3 is 14 amino acids long. CDR3 nucleotides: TGTGCCAGCAGTTACACAAATCGGGCCTACGAGCAGTACTTC. It translates to CASSYTNRAYEQYF.

This clone was recorded a few times. The chain is built from TRBV11-2 and TRBJ2-3; D call uncertain. The length of the CDR3 is 17 residues. CDR1 SGHAT and CDR2 FQNNGV come from the germline V gene. With 5 bases removed from V and 0 bases from J, the gap between germline ends came to 18 bases. CDR3 sequence reads: CASSPRSTVGSTDTQYF. CDR3 coding DNA: TGTGCCAGCAGCCCCAGATCTACGGTTGGCAGCACAGATACGCAGTATTTT.

The chain carries TRBV28 and TRBJ1-5; D might be TRBD1 (5 bases). The CDR3 is 14 residues long. V was pared by 0 bases and J by 7 bases, with 10 bases between. In germline, CDR1 is MDHEN, CDR2 SYDVKM. In nucleotides, the CDR3 is TGTGCCAGCAGTTTATGGGGGACCCCCCAGCCCCAGCATTTT. Its protein is CASSLWGTPQPQHF.

The chain employs TRBV7-9 and TRBJ2-1; unclear D gene. Germline V CDR1 and CDR2: SEHNR, FQNEAQ (reference sequence). The length of the CDR3 is 16 residues. Trimming removed 6 bases from V and 1 base from J, with 16 bases in between. In DNA form, the CDR3 reads TGTGCCAGCAGATCTACCGGGCCCCAATCCTACAATGAGCAGTTCTTC. This sequence encodes CASRSTGPQSYNEQFF.

The CDR3 is CASSEAGSQRVAFF. In DNA form, the CDR3 reads TGTGCCAGCAGTGAGGCCGGGTCTCAAAGGGTAGCTTTCTTT. This sequence joins TRBV27 and TRBJ1-1; D is uncertain. The germline V gene encodes CDR1 MNHEY and CDR2 SMNVEV (reference sequence). Trimming took 5 bases from V and 10 from J, leaving 20 bases between them. This CDR3 spans 14 amino acids.

V is TRBV7-8 and J is TRBJ2-7, with TRBD2 as a possible D gene (5 bases). Germline V gene lookup returns CDR1 SGHVS and CDR2 FQNEAQ. The CDR3 length is 16 residues. Trimming shortened V by 1 base and J by 1 base, and 14 bases separated the two germline ends. The DNA of the CDR3 is TGTGCCAGCAGCTTAGAGGGAGTAAGAGGGTCCTACGAGCAGTACTTC. Protein: CASSLEGVRGSYEQYF.

The chain uses TRBV5-5 and TRBJ1-1; D not certain. With 4 bases removed from V and 7 bases from J, the gap between germline ends came to 17 bases. The CDR3 totals 14 residues. Germline V lookup: CDR1 SGHKS, CDR2 YYEKEE (reference sequence). Here the CDR3 DNA reads TGTGCCAGCAGCCAAGAGGACCGGGCCCTTGAAGCTTTCTTT. Translation gives CASSQEDRALEAFF.

The V and J genes are TRBV19 and TRBJ1-5, with D maybe TRBD1 (6 bases). V shed 5 bases and J shed 5 bases, with 13 bases lying between them. The germline CDR1 and CDR2 sequences are LNHDA and SQIVND (reference sequence). The CDR3 length is 14 residues. CDR3 protein: CASSERQVDQPQHF. In nucleotides, the CDR3 is TGTGCCAGTAGTGAACGACAGGTAGATCAGCCCCAGCATTTT.

The chain is built from TRBV5-1 and TRBJ2-3; possible D gene TRBD2, 6 bases. Germline values: CDR1 SGHRS, CDR2 YFSETQ. V was cut by 0 bases and J by 1 base, with 12 bases left in between. This CDR3 is 16 amino acids long. The CDR3 sequence is CASSLAASAGTDTQYF. CDR3 nucleotides: TGCGCCAGCAGCTTGGCGGCTAGCGCGGGCACAGATACGCAGTATTTT. Full variable domain (missing parts from reference TRBV5-1 and TRBJ2-3): KAGVTQTPRYLIKTRGQQVTLSCSPISGHRSVSWYQQTPGQGLQFLFEYFSETQRNKGNFPGRFSGRQFSNSRSEMNVSTLELGDSALYLCASSLAASAGTDTQYFGPGTRLTVL.

This chain links TRBV2 with TRBJ1-3; 7 bases fit TRBD1. CDR3 size: 15 residues. Trimming took 5 bases from V and 0 from J; bases not matched to a gene: 4. Per germline, CDR1 SNHLY and CDR2 FYNNEI. CDR3 sequence: CASSRDSYSGNTIYF. The DNA for the CDR3 is TGTGCCAGCAGTAGGGACAGTTACTCTGGAAACACCATATATTTT.

This clone was detected once. The chain carries TRBV7-9 and TRBJ1-1; D uncertain. This CDR3 has 15 residues. Trimming stripped 5 bases from V and 4 bases from J, with 17 bases between. Germline lookup yields CDR1 SEHNR and CDR2 FQNEAQ (reference sequence). The CDR3 DNA sequence: TGTGCCAGCAGCCCAAGACCCGCGGCGGGCACTGAAGCTTTCTTT. Its protein product is CASSPRPAAGTEAFF.

Many counts were recorded for this clone. CDR3 amino acids: CASGSGYGYTF. DNA of the CDR3: TGCGCCAGCGGATCGGGGTATGGCTACACCTTC. The chain links TRBV10-2 to TRBJ1-2; unclear D gene. Trimming pared 8 bases from V and 5 bases from J, leaving 9 bases between. CDR1 and CDR2 (germline): WSHSY, SAAADI. CDR3 length: 11 residues.

The chain is built from TRBV6-1 and TRBJ2-1; no clear D gene. Germline values: CDR1 MNHNS, CDR2 SASEGT. The V end lost 5 bases, the J end lost 0 bases, and 5 bases lay between the germline ends. CDR3 size: 13 residues. The CDR3 sequence: CASSSNSYNEQFF. The CDR3 nucleotides read TGTGCCAGCAGTAGCAACTCCTACAATGAGCAGTTCTTC.

This rearrangement joins TRBV5-1 to TRBJ2-1; 7 bases are shared with TRBD1. Germline V gene sequence: CDR1 SGHRS, CDR2 YFSETQ. J gave up 9 bases and V 5 bases, and 5 bases lay outside the gene matches. The CDR3 is 12 amino acids. CDR3 residues: CASRTGQREQFF. CDR3 bases: TGCGCCAGCAGGACAGGGCAGCGTGAGCAGTTCTTC. Full variable domain (outside the CDR3, taken from reference TRBV5-1 and TRBJ2-1): KAGVTQTPRYLIKTRGQQVTLSCSPISGHRSVSWYQQTPGQGLQFLFEYFSETQRNKGNFPGRFSGRQFSNSRSEMNVSTLELGDSALYLCASRTGQREQFFGPGTRLTVL.

This chain links TRBV25-1 with TRBJ1-4; D is undetermined. Germline V gene lookup returns CDR1 MGHDK and CDR2 SYGVNS. This CDR3 comprises 13 residues. The V gene lost 6 bases and the J gene lost 8 bases, with 13 bases spanning the gap. CDR3 nucleotide sequence: TGTGCCAGCAGGTCCGGGGAATGGGAAAAACTGTTTTTT. Protein: CASRSGEWEKLFF.

The chain recombines TRBV2 with TRBJ2-1, with D maybe TRBD1 (7 bases). The CDR3 covers 17 residues. The germline CDR1 and CDR2 sequences are SNHLY and FYNNEI. With 7 bases removed from V and 8 bases from J, the gap between germline ends came to 27 bases. The CDR3 is CASTHEGGRGIGHEQFF. The CDR3, as DNA: TGTGCCAGCACTCACGAGGGGGGCAGGGGGATCGGTCATGAGCAGTTCTTC.

The V gene is TRBV7-6, the J gene TRBJ2-7; 8 bases line up with TRBD2. Per the germline V gene, CDR1 is SGHVS and CDR2 is FNYEAQ. CDR3 length: 14 residues. J lost 4 bases, V lost 5 bases, and 7 bases had no gene match. The chain's CDR3 is CASSPSGSFYEQYF. CDR3 nucleotide sequence: TGTGCCAGCAGCCCGAGCGGGAGTTTTTACGAGCAGTACTTC.

V gene TRBV2 combines with J gene TRBJ2-7; a weak D match, TRBD2 (7 bases). The CDR3 totals 11 residues. CDR1 and CDR2 from the germline V gene are SNHLY and FYNNEI. The ends were cut back, 7 bases at V and 5 bases at J, with 9 bases in the middle. The CDR3 region has the DNA TGTGCCAGCACGGGGGGCCACGAGCAGTACTTC. This sequence encodes CASTGGHEQYF.